This is a list of T cell receptor beta chains from one sample in a study of blood T cell repertoires in COVID-19. Sequencing used immunoSEQ multiplex PCR; TCRdb keeps in-frame clones, though not all of them. Seen here are more than 150,000 clones, approximately 86% observed once, and the top ten hold roughly 7.8%. The sequencing input was peripheral blood. Source of these receptors: a man aged 55-75 years with acute or convalescent COVID-19. Both conserved end residues are trimmed from each CDR3. The order of the fields is J gene, V gene, CDR3 protein.

>TRBJ1-5|TRBV2
ASSDNGPQH
>TRBJ1-1|TRBV19
ASSITHDGEVEAF
>TRBJ1-1|TRBV5-1
ASSATGLYTEAF
>TRBJ1-4|TRBV5-1
ASSLEYEEKLF
>TRBJ2-3|TRBV29-1
SVPKRGTDTQY
>TRBJ2-7|TRBV6-5
ASITQGGEQY
>TRBJ2-3|TRBV10-2
ASSARYVRGTDTQY
>TRBJ1-1|TRBV10-2
ASSETYGTGTMEAF
>TRBJ1-4|TRBV3-1/TRBV3-2
ASSQARNRNEKLF
>TRBJ2-5|TRBV5-4
ASSLTGAGETQY
>TRBJ2-1|TRBV6-5
ASFRQGHSYNEQF
>TRBJ2-5|TRBV5-1
ASSLGYQETQY
>TRBJ1-1|TRBV3-1/TRBV3-2
ASSQRIGLGGTEAF
>TRBJ1-2|TRBV5-1
ASKDSGNYGYT
>TRBJ2-3|TRBV6-5
ASSHPGGVEDTQY
>TRBJ2-6|TRBV28
ASSLRVSAGANVLT
>TRBJ2-7|TRBV5-1
ASSLEGTGGSEQY
>TRBJ2-6|TRBV7-9
ASSFDRGRTGANVLT